This entry lists 4 T cell receptor beta chains sequenced from one sample in a study of blood T cells in healthy people across ages. The use of a sample-barcoded 5' primer and a J-beta primer mix characterized a second PCR of roughly 7 to 12 cycles. In TCRdb, the 5' RACE reads were re-called with MiXCR into one record per CDR3 protein. The data show 850,000 to 1,000,000 distinct CDR3 sequences, with approximately 49% seen just once and around an eighth held by the top ten. Sequenced: blood. These receptors were taken from a man aged 25 to 40 in good health.

This chain joins TRBV15 and TRBJ2-2; weak D call: TRBD2 (5 bases). Trimming left V 1 base short and J 10 bases short, with 16 bases between. CDR1 and CDR2 (germline): LNHNV, YYDKDF (reference sequence). The CDR3 totals 15 residues. CDR3 sequence: CATSRVRAIDLELFF. Here the CDR3 DNA reads TGTGCCACCAGCAGAGTGCGGGCGATAGATTTGGAGCTGTTTTTT.

This chain joins TRBV5-1 and TRBJ2-7; 9 positions agree with TRBD1. The CDR3 length is 18 residues. Germline V CDR1 and CDR2: SGHRS, YFSETQ. Losses at the gene ends were 1 base for V and 1 base for J; bases not matched to a gene: 12. The CDR3 reads CASSLLNRGPGESYEQYF. CDR3 bases: TGCGCCAGCAGCTTGCTCAACAGGGGGCCTGGGGAGTCCTACGAGCAGTACTTC. Based on the CDR3 plus reference TRBV5-1 and TRBJ2-7, the full variable domain is KAGVTQTPRYLIKTRGQQVTLSCSPISGHRSVSWYQQTPGQGLQFLFEYFSETQRNKGNFPGRFSGRQFSNSRSEMNVSTLELGDSALYLCASSLLNRGPGESYEQYFGPGTRLTVT.

This chain joins TRBV10-3 and TRBJ2-6; D uncertain. Between the trimmed V and J ends, which lost 0 bases and 2 bases, there was a span of 2 bases. This CDR3 is built from 14 residues. Germline V lookup: CDR1 ENHRY, CDR2 SYGVKD. The CDR3 DNA sequence: TGTGCCATCAGTGAGTCGACTGGGGCCAACGTCCTGACTTTC. It codes for CAISESTGANVLTF.

This rearrangement joins TRBV7-9 to TRBJ2-5; 10 bases align to TRBD2. With 2 bases clipped from V and 3 bases from J, the junction kept 3 bases outside the gene matches. The length of the CDR3 is 15 residues. CDR1 is SEHNR and CDR2 is FQNEAQ in the germline V gene (reference sequence). The CDR3 loop reads CASSLLAGVKETQYF. DNA for the CDR3: TGTGCCAGCAGCTTACTAGCGGGGGTAAAAGAGACCCAGTACTTC.